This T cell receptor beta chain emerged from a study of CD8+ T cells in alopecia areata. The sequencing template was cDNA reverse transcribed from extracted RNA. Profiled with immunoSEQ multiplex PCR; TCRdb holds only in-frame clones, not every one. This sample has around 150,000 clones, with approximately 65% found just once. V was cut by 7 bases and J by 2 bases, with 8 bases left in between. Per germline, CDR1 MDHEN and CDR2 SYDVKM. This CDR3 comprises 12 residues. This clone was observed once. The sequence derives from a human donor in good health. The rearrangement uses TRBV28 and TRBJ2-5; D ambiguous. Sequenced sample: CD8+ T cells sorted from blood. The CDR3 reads CASKQLQETQYF. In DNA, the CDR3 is TGTGCCAGCAAACAGCTTCAAGAGACCCAGTACTTC.